This T cell receptor (beta chain) was captured by sequencing in a study of blood T cell repertoires in COVID-19. Across the study: Collection of acute and convalescent COVID-19 samples took place in the United States, Italy and Spain. From T cells, B-cell-depleted T cells, or PBMCs came the material, which was cDNA or gDNA.

The V and J ends lost 4 bases and 1 base respectively, with 10 bases between them. The germline V gene encodes CDR1 MNHEY and CDR2 SVGAGI. The CDR3 covers 14 residues. Sequenced by immunoSEQ multiplex PCR; TCRdb stores in-frame clones only, minus some. The sample holds 210,000 or so clones, 70% to 90% seen once. The gene calls are TRBV6-5 and TRBJ1-2, with D tentatively TRBD1 (6 bases). This sequence originates from a woman at least 80 years old with acute or convalescent COVID-19. The source material was peripheral blood. The CDR3 coding sequence is TGTGCCAGCAGTTGGACAGAAGTTAACTATGGCTACACCTTC. This codes for CASSWTEVNYGYTF.